This is a list of T cell receptor beta chains from one sample in a study of control samples from healthy donors and cancer patients. Using immunoSEQ multiplex PCR, the repertoire was profiled, and TCRdb retains in-frame clones only, with some absent. The sample has around 13,000 clones, approximately 93% seen once. The sample was PBMCs. The receptors come from a man older than 75 with lung cancer. Both conserved end residues are part of each CDR3. Fields, in order: V gene, clone size, CDR3 length, J gene, D gene, CDR3 protein, CDR3 DNA. A D gene is named only where the DNA matches it firmly. Rows may omit the clone size; those that give it use once, few, many or a size class.

v_call: TRBV7-6; clone_size: -; cdr3_length: 16; j_call: TRBJ1-4; d_call: TRBD1; cdr3_aa: CASSGRGQGAGEKLFF; cdr3_nt: TGTGCCAGCAGCGGCCGGGGACAGGGGGCAGGTGAAAAACTGTTTTTT
v_call: TRBV3-1/TRBV3-2; clone_size: once; cdr3_length: 15; j_call: TRBJ2-1; d_call: -; cdr3_aa: CASSPPRGPYNEQFF; cdr3_nt: TGTGCCAGCAGCCCTCCGAGAGGCCCCTACAATGAGCAGTTCTTC
v_call: TRBV3-1/TRBV3-2; clone_size: -; cdr3_length: 14; j_call: TRBJ2-5; d_call: -; cdr3_aa: CASSQGPAGETQYF; cdr3_nt: TGTGCCAGCAGCCAAGGTCCCGCGGGGGAGACCCAGTACTTC
v_call: TRBV19; clone_size: -; cdr3_length: 14; j_call: TRBJ2-2; d_call: -; cdr3_aa: CATSGLRDTGELFF; cdr3_nt: TGTGCCACCTCGGGACTGCGGGACACCGGGGAGCTGTTTTTT
v_call: TRBV19; clone_size: -; cdr3_length: 16; j_call: TRBJ2-1; d_call: -; cdr3_aa: CASSIDQGTGLDEQFF; cdr3_nt: TGTGCCAGTAGTATAGATCAGGGGACGGGGTTGGATGAGCAGTTCTTC
v_call: TRBV10-3; clone_size: -; cdr3_length: 15; j_call: TRBJ1-1; d_call: -; cdr3_aa: CAISEPPGVDTEAFF; cdr3_nt: TGTGCCATCAGTGAACCCCCAGGGGTGGACACTGAAGCTTTCTTT
v_call: TRBV11-2; clone_size: -; cdr3_length: 14; j_call: TRBJ2-5; d_call: -; cdr3_aa: CASSFEGHAGTQYF; cdr3_nt: TGTGCCAGCAGCTTTGAGGGGCACGCGGGGACCCAGTACTTC
v_call: TRBV19; clone_size: -; cdr3_length: 17; j_call: TRBJ1-5; d_call: TRBD1; cdr3_aa: CASRQTGDEESNQPQHF; cdr3_nt: TGTGCCAGTAGGCAGACAGGGGATGAGGAGAGCAATCAGCCCCAGCATTTT
v_call: TRBV14; clone_size: -; cdr3_length: 14; j_call: TRBJ1-2; d_call: TRBD1; cdr3_aa: CASSPGQENYGYTF; cdr3_nt: TGTGCCAGCAGCCCAGGACAGGAGAACTATGGCTACACCTTC
v_call: TRBV19; clone_size: -; cdr3_length: 11; j_call: TRBJ2-5; d_call: -; cdr3_aa: CASRGEETQYF; cdr3_nt: TGTGCCAGTAGGGGGGAAGAGACCCAGTACTTC
v_call: TRBV25-1; clone_size: -; cdr3_length: 16; j_call: TRBJ1-6; d_call: -; cdr3_aa: CASSERQQIPNSPLHF; cdr3_nt: TGTGCCAGCAGTGAACGTCAGCAGATCCCTAATTCACCCCTCCACTTT
v_call: TRBV28; clone_size: -; cdr3_length: 16; j_call: TRBJ2-1; d_call: TRBD2; cdr3_aa: CASSSPSGGVNNEQFF; cdr3_nt: TGTGCCAGCAGTTCACCTAGCGGGGGGGTTAACAATGAGCAGTTCTTC
v_call: TRBV5-1; clone_size: -; cdr3_length: 15; j_call: TRBJ1-1; d_call: -; cdr3_aa: CASSLASSLGAEAFF; cdr3_nt: TGCGCCAGCAGCTTGGCCTCATCCCTAGGGGCTGAAGCTTTCTTT
v_call: TRBV4-1; clone_size: -; cdr3_length: 16; j_call: TRBJ1-6; d_call: -; cdr3_aa: CASSWDRSSYNSPLHF; cdr3_nt: TGCGCCAGCAGCTGGGACCGATCCTCCTATAATTCACCCCTCCACTTT
v_call: TRBV11-2; clone_size: -; cdr3_length: 15; j_call: TRBJ2-6; d_call: -; cdr3_aa: CASTPNAYGANVLTF; cdr3_nt: TGTGCCAGCACCCCCAATGCGTATGGGGCCAACGTCCTGACTTTC
v_call: TRBV5-1; clone_size: -; cdr3_length: 15; j_call: TRBJ2-5; d_call: TRBD2; cdr3_aa: CASSLGGTSEETQYF; cdr3_nt: TGCGCCAGCAGCTTGGGAGGGACTAGCGAGGAGACCCAGTACTTC
v_call: TRBV10-3; clone_size: -; cdr3_length: 13; j_call: TRBJ1-2; d_call: -; cdr3_aa: CAIWIGGRENYTF; cdr3_nt: TGTGCCATCTGGATCGGGGGGCGAGAGAACTACACCTTC
v_call: TRBV11-3; clone_size: -; cdr3_length: 13; j_call: TRBJ1-1; d_call: TRBD1; cdr3_aa: CASSPGGGTEAFF; cdr3_nt: TGTGCCAGCAGCCCAGGGGGGGGGACTGAAGCTTTCTTT
v_call: TRBV10-1; clone_size: -; cdr3_length: 17; j_call: TRBJ1-2; d_call: -; cdr3_aa: CASSESPHGDEKRGYTF; cdr3_nt: TGCGCCAGCAGTGAGTCGCCCCACGGCGACGAGAAAAGGGGCTACACCTTC
v_call: TRBV3-1/TRBV3-2; clone_size: -; cdr3_length: 13; j_call: TRBJ1-3; d_call: -; cdr3_aa: CASSQGSGNTIYF; cdr3_nt: TGTGCCAGCAGTCAAGGGTCAGGAAACACCATATATTTT
v_call: TRBV7-9; clone_size: -; cdr3_length: 14; j_call: TRBJ1-1; d_call: -; cdr3_aa: CASSWGDLNTEAFF; cdr3_nt: TGTGCCAGCAGCTGGGGAGATCTGAACACTGAAGCTTTCTTT
v_call: TRBV27; clone_size: -; cdr3_length: 13; j_call: TRBJ1-1; d_call: -; cdr3_aa: CASSSQGLAEAFF; cdr3_nt: TGTGCCAGCAGTTCGCAGGGGCTAGCTGAAGCTTTCTTT
v_call: TRBV7-8; clone_size: -; cdr3_length: 16; j_call: TRBJ1-6; d_call: TRBD1; cdr3_aa: CASSPRTGFDNSPLHF; cdr3_nt: TGTGCCAGCAGCCCTCGGACAGGGTTCGATAATTCACCCCTCCACTTT
v_call: TRBV10-3; clone_size: -; cdr3_length: 13; j_call: TRBJ2-1; d_call: -; cdr3_aa: CAISESPANEQFF; cdr3_nt: TGTGCCATCAGTGAGAGCCCAGCGAATGAGCAGTTCTTC
v_call: TRBV6-6; clone_size: -; cdr3_length: 15; j_call: TRBJ1-6; d_call: TRBD1; cdr3_aa: CASSPTGGGNSPLHF; cdr3_nt: TGTGCCAGCAGTCCGACAGGGGGCGGCAATTCACCCCTCCACTTT
v_call: TRBV7-9; clone_size: -; cdr3_length: 15; j_call: TRBJ2-2; d_call: TRBD1; cdr3_aa: CASSPGTANTGELFF; cdr3_nt: TGTGCCAGCAGCCCGGGGACAGCGAACACCGGGGAGCTGTTTTTT
v_call: TRBV28; clone_size: -; cdr3_length: 16; j_call: TRBJ2-3; d_call: TRBD2; cdr3_aa: CASSLISGGAPDTQYF; cdr3_nt: TGTGCCAGCAGTTTAATCAGCGGGGGGGCCCCAGATACGCAGTATTTT
v_call: TRBV6-2/TRBV6-3; clone_size: -; cdr3_length: 17; j_call: TRBJ2-4; d_call: -; cdr3_aa: CASSYWDQTEAKNIQYF; cdr3_nt: TGTGCCAGCAGTTACTGGGACCAAACTGAAGCCAAAAACATTCAGTACTTC
v_call: TRBV6-2/TRBV6-3; clone_size: -; cdr3_length: 16; j_call: TRBJ2-7; d_call: TRBD1; cdr3_aa: CASSYLPGQAENEQYF; cdr3_nt: TGTGCCAGCAGTTACTTACCGGGACAGGCCGAAAACGAGCAGTACTTC
v_call: TRBV28; clone_size: once; cdr3_length: 13; j_call: TRBJ1-1; d_call: TRBD1; cdr3_aa: CASSLDRVTEAFF; cdr3_nt: TGTGCCAGCAGCCTTGACAGGGTCACTGAAGCTTTCTTT
v_call: TRBV10-1; clone_size: -; cdr3_length: 14; j_call: TRBJ2-2; d_call: -; cdr3_aa: CASSEDWNTGELFF; cdr3_nt: TGCGCCAGCAGTGAAGACTGGAACACCGGGGAGCTGTTTTTT
v_call: TRBV5-1; clone_size: few; cdr3_length: 10; j_call: TRBJ2-5; d_call: -; cdr3_aa: CASRGETQYF; cdr3_nt: TGCGCCAGCAGAGGGGAGACCCAGTACTTC
v_call: TRBV10-3; clone_size: once; cdr3_length: 15; j_call: TRBJ1-2; d_call: TRBD1; cdr3_aa: CAISPGTGNGYGYTF; cdr3_nt: TGTGCCATCAGTCCCGGGACAGGGAACGGCTATGGCTACACCTTC
v_call: TRBV11-3; clone_size: -; cdr3_length: 14; j_call: TRBJ2-1; d_call: -; cdr3_aa: CASSHTGSYNEQFF; cdr3_nt: TGTGCCAGCAGCCACACTGGATCCTACAATGAGCAGTTCTTC
v_call: TRBV5-4; clone_size: -; cdr3_length: 13; j_call: TRBJ1-1; d_call: TRBD1; cdr3_aa: CASSFRQGGEAFF; cdr3_nt: TGTGCCAGCAGCTTCAGACAGGGGGGGGAAGCTTTCTTT
v_call: TRBV13; clone_size: few; cdr3_length: 15; j_call: TRBJ2-7; d_call: TRBD2; cdr3_aa: CASSAGTSYTYEQYF; cdr3_nt: TGTGCCAGCAGCGCCGGGACTAGCTACACCTACGAGCAGTACTTC
v_call: TRBV19; clone_size: few; cdr3_length: 15; j_call: TRBJ1-5; d_call: -; cdr3_aa: CASSMSGAGNQPQHF; cdr3_nt: TGTGCCAGTAGTATGTCCGGGGCAGGCAATCAGCCCCAGCATTTT
v_call: TRBV4-1; clone_size: -; cdr3_length: 18; j_call: TRBJ1-3; d_call: -; cdr3_aa: CASSQVPFGTLSGNTIYF; cdr3_nt: TGCGCCAGCAGCCAAGTTCCGTTCGGGACCCTCTCTGGAAACACCATATATTTT
v_call: TRBV7-8; clone_size: -; cdr3_length: 14; j_call: TRBJ2-3; d_call: -; cdr3_aa: CASSLQGSPDTQYF; cdr3_nt: TGTGCCAGCAGCTTACAGGGAAGTCCAGATACGCAGTATTTT
v_call: TRBV7-6; clone_size: -; cdr3_length: 15; j_call: TRBJ2-1; d_call: -; cdr3_aa: CASSYWGPPYNEQFF; cdr3_nt: TGTGCCAGCAGCTATTGGGGACCCCCTTACAATGAGCAGTTCTTC
v_call: TRBV6-2/TRBV6-3; clone_size: -; cdr3_length: 13; j_call: TRBJ2-5; d_call: -; cdr3_aa: CASSSVAQETQYF; cdr3_nt: TGTGCCAGCAGTTCAGTGGCCCAAGAGACCCAGTACTTC
v_call: TRBV11-2; clone_size: -; cdr3_length: 17; j_call: TRBJ1-2; d_call: TRBD1; cdr3_aa: CASSLGGGGQGVYGYTF; cdr3_nt: TGTGCCAGCAGCTTAGGTGGAGGGGGACAGGGGGTCTATGGCTACACCTTC
v_call: TRBV18; clone_size: once; cdr3_length: 12; j_call: TRBJ2-5; d_call: -; cdr3_aa: CASSPEQETQYF; cdr3_nt: TGTGCCAGCTCACCGGAGCAAGAGACCCAGTACTTC
v_call: TRBV9; clone_size: once; cdr3_length: 15; j_call: TRBJ1-1; d_call: -; cdr3_aa: CASSVDNRRETEAFF; cdr3_nt: TGTGCCAGCAGCGTAGATAACCGGAGAGAGACTGAAGCTTTCTTT